These T cell receptor beta chains were read from a single sample in a study of metastatic and nonmetastatic thyroid tumors. TCRdb reanalyzed the PCR reads with MiXCR. The data show about 28,000 clones, 16% seen once. Sequencing was performed on blood. These receptors came from a female donor with papillary thyroid cancer or a benign thyroid nodule (not recorded which). Some clones in this sample may be carry-over from other donors' samples. The CDR3 runs from the conserved cysteine through the conserved F or W. Fields, in order: D gene, J gene, CDR3 length, V gene, clone size, CDR3 protein, CDR3 DNA. D genes are given only for firm matches. Clone size is stated in some rows and not others, as once, few, many or a class when expanded.

d_call: TRBD1
j_call: TRBJ1-5
cdr3_length: 15
v_call: TRBV4-1
clone_size: many
cdr3_aa: CASSQTGRPREPQHF
cdr3_nt: TGCGCCAGCAGCCAGACAGGGAGACCTCGGGAGCCCCAGCATTTT

d_call: NA
j_call: TRBJ2-1
cdr3_length: 13
v_call: TRBV5-1
clone_size: few
cdr3_aa: CASSLNGGNEQFF
cdr3_nt: TGCGCCAGCAGCTTGAACGGGGGCAACGAGCAGTTCTTC

d_call: TRBD1
j_call: TRBJ1-2
cdr3_length: 17
v_call: TRBV18
clone_size: many
cdr3_aa: CASSRLPGTGADYGYTF
cdr3_nt: TGTGCCAGCTCACGGCTTCCTGGGACAGGGGCGGACTATGGCTACACCTTC

d_call: NA
j_call: TRBJ2-7
cdr3_length: 13
v_call: TRBV5-1
clone_size: many
cdr3_aa: CASSLATGNEQYF
cdr3_nt: TGCGCCAGCAGCTTGGCCACGGGAAACGAGCAGTACTTC

d_call: NA
j_call: TRBJ1-3
cdr3_length: 13
v_call: TRBV4-2
clone_size: many
cdr3_aa: CASSQDLVNTIYF
cdr3_nt: TGTGCCAGCAGCCAAGATCTGGTAAACACCATATATTTT

d_call: NA
j_call: TRBJ2-3
cdr3_length: 19
v_call: TRBV25-1
clone_size: many
cdr3_aa: CASSELGIAPEVGTDTQYF
cdr3_nt: TGTGCCAGCAGTGAATTAGGGATAGCCCCCGAGGTCGGCACAGATACGCAGTATTTT

d_call: NA
j_call: TRBJ1-2
cdr3_length: 13
v_call: TRBV2
clone_size: many
cdr3_aa: CASVGGGYYGYTF
cdr3_nt: TGTGCCAGCGTGGGTGGGGGTTACTATGGCTACACCTTC

d_call: TRBD2
j_call: TRBJ2-7
cdr3_length: 14
v_call: TRBV20-1
clone_size: NA
cdr3_aa: CSARTSGNSYEQYF
cdr3_nt: TGCAGTGCTAGAACTAGCGGGAACTCCTACGAGCAGTACTTC

d_call: NA
j_call: TRBJ1-1
cdr3_length: 12
v_call: TRBV24-1
clone_size: many
cdr3_aa: CATEGWNTEAFF
cdr3_nt: TGTGCCACCGAAGGGTGGAACACTGAAGCTTTCTTT

d_call: NA
j_call: TRBJ1-1
cdr3_length: 16
v_call: TRBV4-2
clone_size: many
cdr3_aa: CASSQRALGGNTEAFF
cdr3_nt: TGTGCCAGCAGCCAGAGGGCTCTCGGGGGGAACACTGAAGCTTTCTTT

d_call: NA
j_call: TRBJ1-4
cdr3_length: 20
v_call: TRBV19
clone_size: NA
cdr3_aa: CASSALGPSVLYATNEKLFF
cdr3_nt: TGTGCCAGTAGTGCCCTGGGGCCATCCGTTTTGTACGCAACTAATGAAAAACTGTTTTTT